The 20 T cell receptor beta chains given below trace back to one sample, sequenced in a study of T cells after yellow fever vaccination (dated by TCRdb to about 2019). The treatment or condition label for this specimen denotes: live attenuated yellow fever vaccine strain. Library construction relied on 5' RACE. Data came from an Illumina HiSeq 2500. TCRdb reanalyzed the raw reads on its own, using fastp at Q25 for trimming and MiXCR for clone calling, and kept in-frame beta chains. Entries that share a CDR3 protein sequence are merged under the most common genes and DNA. The sample yields around 610,000 distinct CDR3 sequences; approximately 12% were counted once. The leading ten clones occupy roughly 13% of the sample. Sample: PBMCs, taken on the day of the yellow fever booster vaccination. The receptors were gathered from a man aged 30-40 years who received the YFV17D yellow fever vaccine.

This rearrangement joins TRBV7-9 to TRBJ2-7; D uncertain. CDR3 length: 16 residues. Looked up from germline, CDR1 is SEHNR and CDR2 is FQNEAQ (reference sequence). Trimming cost V 3 bases and J 4 bases, with 19 bases left between them. CDR3 DNA sequence: TGTGCCAGCAGCTTTTCCCCTCGCGCCAGTGAGTACGAGCAGTACTTC. It encodes CASSFSPRASEYEQYF.

This clonotype has only a few counts. The chain combines TRBV7-2 with TRBJ1-4, with D unresolved. Trimming shortened V by 1 base and J by 6 bases, and 6 bases separated the two germline ends. The CDR3 runs to 13 residues. Per germline, CDR1 SGHTA and CDR2 FQGNSA. CDR3 coding DNA: TGTGCCAGCAGCTTAGGACGATATGAAAAACTGTTTTTT. Protein: CASSLGRYEKLFF.

The gene calls are TRBV6-2 or TRBV6-3 and TRBJ2-7; D tentatively reads TRBD1 or TRBD2 (5 bases each). The V gene lost 10 bases and the J gene lost 0 bases, with 13 bases spanning the gap. The CDR3 has 13 amino acids. The germline V gene encodes CDR1 MNHEY and CDR2 SVGEGT. The CDR3 DNA reads as TGTGCCACCCAAGAGAGGGGCTCCTACGAGCAGTACTTC. Translated, it gives CATQERGSYEQYF.

This clonotype showed up just a few times. CDR3 bases: TGTGCCAGCAGTTACCCCCCGGGACAGGAGAACACTGAAGCTTTCTTT. Its protein is CASSYPPGQENTEAFF. The J gene is TRBJ1-1, the V gene TRBV6-5, with 8 nucleotides matching TRBD1. This CDR3 is built from 16 residues. V dropped 2 bases and J dropped 1; count of bases not matched to a gene: 6. Germline CDR1 and CDR2: MNHEY and SVGAGI.

A single count supports this clonotype. V and J are TRBV20-1 and TRBJ2-7; 11 bases line up with TRBD2. After removal of 1 base from V and 5 bases from J, the junction contained 4 bases not matched to a gene. Germline V gene lookup returns CDR1 DFQATT and CDR2 SNEGSKA (reference sequence). The CDR3 runs to 14 residues. CDR3 nucleotides: TGCAGTGCTAGAGCACTAGCGGGAGAGAACGAGCAGTACTTC. Translated: CSARALAGENEQYF.

The chain recombines TRBV20-1 with TRBJ2-5; 8 bases line up with TRBD2. V dropped 6 bases and J dropped 5; count of bases not matched to a gene: 5. This CDR3 spans 12 amino acids. Per the germline V gene, CDR1 is DFQATT and CDR2 is SNEGSKA (reference sequence). CDR3 region: CSARGALETQYF. CDR3 bases: TGCAGTGCGCGGGGGGCTTTGGAGACCCAGTACTTC.

V and J are TRBV6-1 and TRBJ2-3; 13 bases are shared with TRBD2. Germline CDR1 and CDR2: MNHNS and SASEGT. CDR3 length equals 16 residues. V was clipped by 5 bases and J by 4 bases; unmatched bases: 6. CDR3 loop: CASSPPTSGRSDTQYF. CDR3 coding DNA: TGTGCCAGCAGTCCCCCGACTAGCGGGAGGTCAGATACGCAGTATTTT.

V and J are TRBV5-1 and TRBJ2-1, with 7 bases that match TRBD1. V dropped 7 bases and J dropped 9; count of bases not matched to a gene: 13. Germline CDR1 and CDR2: SGHRS and YFSETQ. This CDR3 is built from 14 residues. The chain's CDR3 is CASLPGTATGEQFF. CDR3 nucleotide sequence: TGCGCCAGCCTGCCCGGGACAGCCACGGGTGAGCAGTTCTTC.

This clonotype has just a few counts. This sequence joins TRBV19 and TRBJ2-7; D not certain. With 1 base removed from V and 2 bases from J, the gap between germline ends came to 9 bases. Germline V gives CDR1 LNHDA, CDR2 SQIVND (reference sequence). The CDR3 consists of 14 residues. CDR3 nucleotides: TGTGCCAGTAGTATAGGCAGTGTCGCCTACGAGCAGTACTTC. Its protein product is CASSIGSVAYEQYF.

V usage is TRBV12-3 or TRBV12-4 and J usage is TRBJ1-5; D is uncertain. The CDR3 extends over 14 amino acids. Trimming took off 5 bases at V and 4 bases at J, with 12 bases between the two ends. CDR3 region: CASSVGPRNQPQHF. The CDR3, as DNA: TGTGCCAGCAGTGTTGGCCCTCGAAATCAGCCCCAGCATTTT.

The chain uses TRBV7-2 and TRBJ2-1; D may be TRBD2 (5 bases). V lost 5 bases, J lost 5 bases, and 13 bases lay in between. The CDR3 is 14 residues long. Germline lookup yields CDR1 SGHTA and CDR2 FQGNSA. CDR3 in DNA: TGTGCCAGCAGCCCCAGGCGGGTTCACAATGAGCAGTTCTTC. It encodes CASSPRRVHNEQFF.

J is TRBJ2-7 and V is TRBV9; D possibly uses TRBD1 or TRBD2 (5 bases each). Germline V gene lookup returns CDR1 SGDLS and CDR2 YYNGEE. The length of the CDR3 is 16 residues. Trimming cost V 2 bases and J 4 bases, with 19 bases left between them. CDR3 nucleotide sequence: TGTGCCAGCAGCGTGGGGACGGACTTATCAGTGTACGAGCAGTACTTC. Its translation is CASSVGTDLSVYEQYF.

The rearrangement joins TRBV20-1 to TRBJ2-3; 12 nucleotides match TRBD2. The J segment lost 2 bases and the V segment lost 5 bases, leaving 5 bases of the junction unmatched. From germline, CDR1 is DFQATT and CDR2 SNEGSKA (reference sequence). The CDR3 is 15 amino acids. CDR3 sequence (DNA): TGCAGTGCTGTTGGACTAGCGGGGACCACAGATACGCAGTATTTT. Its protein is CSAVGLAGTTDTQYF.

The V call is TRBV29-1, the J call TRBJ2-1; TRBD2 matches at 11 bases. CDR1 is SQVTM, CDR2 ANQGSEA, per germline. The CDR3 loop spans 12 amino acids. The CDR3 spells CSTSGSGDEQFF. DNA of the CDR3: TGCAGTACTAGCGGGAGTGGGGATGAGCAGTTCTTC.

This clonotype was observed a handful of times. The chain employs TRBV27 and TRBJ2-1, with D hard to call. The CDR3 runs to 14 residues. With 5 bases removed from V and 8 bases from J, the gap between germline ends came to 16 bases. Germline assignment: CDR1 MNHEY and CDR2 SMNVEV (reference sequence). CDR3 loop: CASSQTTPPYEQFF. CDR3 bases: TGTGCCAGCAGTCAAACGACACCCCCCTATGAGCAGTTCTTC.

This clonotype was detected a few times. An end of the junction differs from the germline gene, which may be a read error. CDR3 loop: CCARGGLAGVTDTQYF. The CDR3 bases are TGCTGTGCTAGAGGCGGACTAGCGGGAGTTACCGATACGCAGTATTTT. V is TRBV20-1 and J is TRBJ2-3; 13 positions agree with TRBD2. CDR1 DFQATT and CDR2 SNEGSKA come from the germline V gene (reference sequence). The CDR3 contains 16 residues.

This clonotype showed up many times. The CDR3 nucleotides are TGTGCCAGCAGTCCAATGGGCCTGAACACTGAAGCTTTCTTT. Its translation: CASSPMGLNTEAFF. The chain joins TRBV12-3 or TRBV12-4 to TRBJ1-1; no clear D. CDR3 length: 14 amino acids. Trimming left V 5 bases short and J 0 bases short, with 10 bases between.

V gene TRBV5-1 combines with J gene TRBJ2-1; TRBD2 aligns across 8 bases. The trim removed 4 bases at V and 6 bases at J, leaving 15 bases unmatched. CDR3 size: 17 residues. From germline, CDR1 is SGHRS and CDR2 YFSETQ. CDR3 region: CASSLTGGLGSPNEQFF. The CDR3 nucleotides are TGCGCCAGCAGCCTCACGGGGGGACTAGGTTCCCCCAATGAGCAGTTCTTC.

The chain couples TRBV12-3 or TRBV12-4 to TRBJ2-5, with 9 bases that match TRBD1. CDR3 length: 14 amino acids. J gave up 5 bases and V 6 bases, and 7 bases lay outside the gene matches. The CDR3 coding sequence is TGTGCCAGCAGACTTCGGACAGGGGATGAGACCCAGTACTTC. It translates to CASRLRTGDETQYF.

This chain uses TRBV20-1 with TRBJ2-4; D is undetermined. This CDR3 contains 14 residues. CDR1 is DFQATT, CDR2 SNEGSKA, per germline (reference sequence). Trimming stripped 0 bases from V and 7 bases from J, with 13 bases between. DNA for the CDR3: TGCAGTGCTAGAGAGGGGAATGGCGGTAACATTCAGTACTTC. Protein sequence: CSAREGNGGNIQYF.